The next 21 T cell receptor beta chains were all read from a single sample in a study of cytomegalovirus exposure and HLA in healthy donors. The PCR employed 60 Vbeta primers together with 13 Jbeta primers. Clones were sequenced by immunoSEQ multiplex PCR, and TCRdb holds only the in-frame ones, with some missing. The sample has approximately 210,000 clones; roughly 87% are singletons. Sequencing was performed on PBMCs. These receptors were taken from a middle-aged man in good health and CMV-seropositive.

On this clone itself: The junction shows a germline mismatch at one end, possibly a read error. V gene TRBV19 combines with J gene TRBJ1-5; 8 nucleotides align to TRBD1. CDR3 size: 17 residues. CDR1 LNHDA and CDR2 SQIVND come from the germline V gene (reference sequence). CDR3: CASRIDRGGKFNQPQHF. The CDR3 DNA reads TGTGCCAGTAGGATAGACAGGGGAGGGAAGTTTAATCAGCCCCAGCATTTT. The full variable domain, its missing parts supplied by reference TRBV19 and TRBJ1-5, is DGGITQSPKYLFRKEGQNVTLSCEQNLNHDAMYWYRQDPGQGLRLIYYSQIVNDFQKGDIAEGYSVSREKKESFPLTVTSAQKNPTAFYLCASRIDRGGKFNQPQHFGDGTRLSIL.

Remarks on this clone: In the same sample, other DNA sequences code for this CDR3. V and J are TRBV29-1 and TRBJ2-1; 9 bases line up with TRBD1. V was pared by 3 bases and J by 0 bases, with 3 bases of the junction left unmatched. Germline values: CDR1 SQVTM, CDR2 ANQGSEA. This CDR3 spans 15 amino acids. CDR3 protein: CSVEDRGSSYNEQFF. Here the CDR3 DNA reads TGCAGCGTTGAGGACAGGGGAAGCTCCTACAATGAGCAGTTCTTC.

This chain uses TRBV7-2 with TRBJ1-1; D is possibly TRBD1 (5 bases). The germline CDR1 and CDR2 sequences are SGHTA and FQGNSA. The CDR3 is 14 residues long. V dropped 3 bases and J dropped 2 bases, with 10 bases sitting between them. The CDR3, as DNA: TGTGCCAGCAGCTTTAAGGGGAAAAACACTGAAGCTTTCTTT. Its protein is CASSFKGKNTEAFF.

V usage is TRBV5-1 and J usage is TRBJ2-6; D is perhaps TRBD1 (5 bases). Germline V gene data show CDR1 as SGHRS and CDR2 as YFSETQ. The CDR3 spans 18 residues. Trimming took off 0 bases at V and 1 base at J, with 14 bases between the two ends. CDR3 DNA sequence: TGCGCCAGCAGCTTGGTAACAGGCATACATTCTGGGGCCAACGTCCTGACTTTC. It translates to CASSLVTGIHSGANVLTF.

In this sample, this clone turned up once. V usage is TRBV28 and J usage is TRBJ1-5; D is unresolved. There are 12 residues in the CDR3. V lost 6 bases, J lost 0 bases, and 3 bases lay in between. Germline loops: CDR1 MDHEN, CDR2 SYDVKM. The CDR3 nucleotides are TGTGCCAGCAGGTATAGCAATCAGCCCCAGCATTTT. Amino acids: CASRYSNQPQHF.

The V and J genes are TRBV18 and TRBJ2-5, with 7 bases lining up with TRBD1. The CDR3 is 16 residues long. The germline gives CDR1 KGHSH, CDR2 LQKENI. The junction had 9 bases not matched to a gene; V was cut back by 0 bases and J by 5 bases. CDR3 sequence: CASSPPVTGPGETQYF. The CDR3 nucleotides are TGTGCCAGCTCACCACCAGTGACAGGGCCTGGGGAGACCCAGTACTTC.

This clone has a single count. DNA for the CDR3: TGTGCCAGCAGCCCCGGACAGGGGAGCTCTGGGGCCAACGTCCTGACTTTC. This sequence encodes CASSPGQGSSGANVLTF. The V and J genes are TRBV5-6 and TRBJ2-6, with 9 bases lining up with TRBD1. Germline V gene data show CDR1 as SGHDT and CDR2 as YYEEEE. V was clipped by 4 bases and J by 0 bases; unmatched bases: 5. There are 17 residues in the CDR3.

This sequence joins TRBV19 and TRBJ1-3, with D tentatively TRBD1 (6 bases). V was trimmed by 1 base and J by 1 base, leaving 8 bases between them. This CDR3 has 15 amino acids. Germline lookup yields CDR1 LNHDA and CDR2 SQIVND (reference sequence). The CDR3 sequence is CASSIGDRSGNTIYF. The CDR3, as DNA: TGTGCCAGTAGTATAGGAGACAGGTCTGGAAACACCATATATTTT.

This sequence joins TRBV9 and TRBJ2-1; 10 bases map to TRBD2. The germline V gene encodes CDR1 SGDLS and CDR2 YYNGEE. There are 14 residues in the CDR3. After removal of 4 bases from V and 6 bases from J, the junction contained 4 bases not matched to a gene. This CDR3 is CASSPGTSVNEQFF. The CDR3 region has the DNA TGTGCCAGCAGCCCCGGGACTAGCGTCAATGAGCAGTTCTTC.

V is TRBV7-9 and J is TRBJ2-3; 11 nucleotides align to TRBD2. V was clipped by 1 base and J by 4 bases; unmatched bases: 7. From germline, CDR1 is SEHNR and CDR2 FQNEAQ (reference sequence). The CDR3 spans 17 residues. Here the CDR3 reads CASSLGVTSGSADTQYF. CDR3 sequence (DNA): TGTGCCAGCAGCTTAGGAGTCACTAGCGGGAGTGCAGATACGCAGTATTTT.

The gene calls are TRBV4-1 and TRBJ2-3; 10 bases map to TRBD2. V trimming: 2 bases; J trimming: 1 base; junction bases outside the gene matches: 3. The CDR3 has 16 amino acids. Germline V gene data show CDR1 as MGHRA and CDR2 as YSYEKL. CDR3 coding DNA: TGCGCCAGCAGCCAATTTACTAGCGGGGGCACAGATACGCAGTATTTT. This codes for CASSQFTSGGTDTQYF.

V usage is TRBV2 and J usage is TRBJ2-7; 7 nucleotides align to TRBD2. The CDR3 covers 14 residues. The germline V gene has CDR1 SNHLY and CDR2 FYNNEI. After removal of 9 bases from V and 0 bases from J, the junction contained 8 bases not matched to a gene. DNA for the CDR3: TGTGCCAGTCGCTTTGGCGGGAGCTCCTACGAGCAGTACTTC. As protein: CASRFGGSSYEQYF.

The chain uses TRBV27 and TRBJ2-3; a possible D gene is TRBD2 (7 bases). CDR1 MNHEY and CDR2 SMNVEV come from the germline V gene (reference sequence). The CDR3 extends over 17 amino acids. V lost 7 bases and J lost 5, with 25 bases in between. CDR3 coding DNA: TGTGCCAGCACCGCTCTGGGACTATTGGAGGGGGGAGATACGCAGTATTTT. It encodes CASTALGLLEGGDTQYF.

The rearrangement uses TRBV7-3 and TRBJ2-5; 12 positions match TRBD1. Germline CDR1 reads SGHTA; CDR2 reads FQGTGA. The J segment lost 5 bases and the V segment lost 0 bases, leaving 1 base of the junction unmatched. The CDR3 extends over 15 amino acids. The CDR3 loop is CASSLTGQGAETQYF. DNA for the CDR3: TGTGCCAGCAGCTTAACGGGACAGGGGGCCGAGACCCAGTACTTC.

The chain combines TRBV25-1 with TRBJ2-4; D gene ambiguous. The CDR3 covers 17 residues. Germline CDR1 is MGHDK and CDR2 is SYGVNS. V dropped 0 bases and J dropped 1 base, with 13 bases sitting between them. CDR3 coding DNA: TGTGCCAGCAGTGAATATTGGGCAACCCGGGCCAAAAACATTCAGTACTTC. Its translation is CASSEYWATRAKNIQYF.

To note about this clone: The sample carries other DNA sequences with the same CDR3. This rearrangement joins TRBV27 to TRBJ2-1; D remains unclear. CDR1 and CDR2 (germline): MNHEY, SMNVEV (reference sequence). The CDR3 spans 13 residues. The V and J ends lost 3 bases and 4 bases respectively, with 7 bases between them. CDR3 nucleotide sequence: TGTGCCAGCAGTTTCAGTTCGTACAATGAGCAGTTCTTC. Its protein is CASSFSSYNEQFF.

This clone was counted a few times. This chain joins TRBV5-8 and TRBJ2-4, with 8 positions matching TRBD1. This CDR3 is 14 amino acids long. Germline assignment: CDR1 SGHTS and CDR2 YDEGEE. J lost 2 bases, V lost 4 bases, and 2 bases had no gene match. CDR3 in amino acids: CASSPGGSKNIQYF. In DNA, the CDR3 is TGTGCCAGCAGCCCAGGGGGCTCCAAAAACATTCAGTACTTC.

V usage is TRBV2 and J usage is TRBJ1-4; TRBD1 agrees at 7 bases. Germline CDR1 and CDR2: SNHLY and FYNNEI. This CDR3 has 16 amino acids. V lost 4 bases and J lost 6; bases outside the gene matches: 11. The CDR3 bases are TGTGCCAGCAGTGTGGTTGTGACAGGGTTTTATGAAAAACTGTTTTTT. The encoded protein is CASSVVVTGFYEKLFF.

V and J are TRBV6-5 and TRBJ1-2; weak D call: TRBD1 (5 bases). Germline assignment: CDR1 MNHEY and CDR2 SVGAGI. The CDR3 extends over 15 amino acids. V shed 2 bases and J shed 0 bases, with 10 bases lying between them. The CDR3 coding sequence is TGTGCCAGCAGTTACGGGGCCAACACTAACTATGGCTACACCTTC. Translation gives CASSYGANTNYGYTF.

This chain links TRBV19 with TRBJ2-4, with 9 nucleotides matching TRBD1. CDR1 is LNHDA and CDR2 is SQIVND in the germline V gene (reference sequence). The CDR3 has 16 residues. After removal of 5 bases from V and 8 bases from J, the junction contained 13 bases not matched to a gene. The CDR3 DNA reads TGTGCCAGTAGTCCGGGGACAGGGTCGAATGTGGACATTCAGTACTTC. Translated, it gives CASSPGTGSNVDIQYF. The full variable domain, in which reference TRBV19 and TRBJ2-4 provide the parts outside the CDR3, is DGGITQSPKYLFRKEGQNVTLSCEQNLNHDAMYWYRQDPGQGLRLIYYSQIVNDFQKGDIAEGYSVSREKKESFPLTVTSAQKNPTAFYLCASSPGTGSNVDIQYFGAGTRLSVL.

V gene TRBV27 combines with J gene TRBJ2-2; TRBD2 matches 7 bases. The CDR3 is made up of 13 amino acids. The ends lost 8 bases at V and 7 bases at J; junction bases unmatched: 7. Germline lookup yields CDR1 MNHEY and CDR2 SMNVEV (reference sequence). The CDR3 nucleotides read TGTGCCAGCGGGGCTGGCGGGGGCGGGGAGCTGTTTTTT. This gives the protein CASGAGGGGELFF.